One and the same sample provided the 26 T cell receptor beta chains below, sequenced in a study of blood T cell repertoires in COVID-19. Some clones are missing from TCRdb's copy, which holds only in-frame ones; the method was immunoSEQ multiplex PCR. The sample lists around 140,000 clones, about 89% occurring once. The sequenced material came from peripheral blood. The receptor set was obtained from a woman in her 70s with COVID-19, enrolled during active disease.

The chain recombines TRBV5-4 with TRBJ2-7; 9 nucleotides agree with TRBD1. V was pared by 4 bases and J by 2 bases, with 7 bases of the junction left unmatched. CDR3 size: 15 residues. Germline V gene data show CDR1 as SGHNT and CDR2 as YYREEE (reference sequence). This CDR3 reads CASSPKNRGPYEQYF. The DNA for the CDR3 is TGTGCCAGCAGCCCGAAAAACAGGGGGCCCTACGAGCAGTACTTC.

This clone has a single count. The genes are TRBV3-1 (or the pseudogene TRBV3-2) and TRBJ2-5, with D possibly being TRBD2 (6 bases). Trimming took 0 bases from V and 5 from J, leaving 13 bases between them. This CDR3 contains 15 residues. CDR1 and CDR2 (germline): LGHDT, YNNKEL (reference sequence). The chain's CDR3 is CASSQEGGRRETQYF. As DNA, the CDR3 is TGTGCCAGCAGCCAAGAGGGGGGACGGAGGGAGACCCAGTACTTC.

The chain uses TRBV3-1 (or the pseudogene TRBV3-2) and TRBJ2-1; D is possibly TRBD1 (6 bases). Germline assignment: CDR1 LGHDT and CDR2 YNNKEL (reference sequence). The length of the CDR3 is 12 residues. V was trimmed by 0 bases and J by 12 bases, leaving 9 bases between them. The DNA of the CDR3 is TGTGCCAGCAGCCAAGAGGCCAGGGGGCAGTTCTTC. It encodes CASSQEARGQFF.

The V and J genes are TRBV11-2 and TRBJ2-5; the D gene is possibly TRBD1 (6 bases). The germline V gene has CDR1 SGHAT and CDR2 FQNNGV. Trimming removed 1 base at V and 5 bases at J, with 14 bases between. The CDR3 contains 15 residues. The DNA of the CDR3 is TGTGCCAGCAGCTTAGGCGGTCCCAGGGGCGAGACCCAGTACTTC. Translation: CASSLGGPRGETQYF.

This chain connects TRBV11-2 to TRBJ1-3, with D maybe TRBD1 (6 bases). V lost 1 base and J lost 2, with 6 bases in between. The CDR3 is 14 amino acids. From germline, CDR1 is SGHAT and CDR2 FQNNGV. CDR3 protein: CASSLAGAGNTIYF. As DNA, the CDR3 is TGTGCCAGCAGCTTAGCAGGGGCTGGAAACACCATATATTTT.

This rearrangement joins TRBV7-8 to TRBJ2-2; 9 nucleotides match TRBD2. V gave up 0 bases and J gave up 4 bases; unmatched junction bases: 3. This CDR3 comprises 16 residues. The germline CDR1 and CDR2 sequences are SGHVS and FQNEAQ. CDR3 sequence (DNA): TGTGCCAGCAGCTTAGCTAGCGGGGGAACCACCGGGGAGCTGTTTTTT. It yields the protein CASSLASGGTTGELFF.

V gene TRBV19 combines with J gene TRBJ1-6, with 10 nucleotides matching TRBD1. CDR1 and CDR2 from the germline V gene are LNHDA and SQIVND (reference sequence). J gave up 9 bases and V 1 base, and 9 bases lay outside the gene matches. The CDR3 extends over 17 amino acids. The CDR3 loop reads CASSIASGTGVGSPLHF. The CDR3 coding sequence is TGTGCCAGTAGTATAGCTTCCGGGACAGGGGTTGGTTCACCCCTCCACTTT.

The chain combines TRBV5-1 with TRBJ2-5; a weak D match, TRBD1 (7 bases). Germline V CDR1 and CDR2: SGHRS, YFSETQ. The CDR3 runs 19 residues. V gave up 5 bases and J gave up 1 base, with 27 bases separating them. The CDR3 DNA reads TGCGCCAGCAGTCCCCATGTGTTTGGGGCAGGGGGGCGCCAAGAGACCCAGTACTTC. It translates to CASSPHVFGAGGRQETQYF.

The V and J genes are TRBV18 and TRBJ2-1; 8 bases map to TRBD1. With 3 bases clipped from V and 3 bases from J, the junction kept 4 bases outside the gene matches. The CDR3 extends over 15 amino acids. Germline V gene lookup returns CDR1 KGHSH and CDR2 LQKENI. CDR3 amino acids: CASSPPTGGYNEQFF. The CDR3 region has the DNA TGTGCCAGCTCACCCCCAACAGGGGGCTACAATGAGCAGTTCTTC.

Remarks on this clone: The junction does not match germline at one end; this may be a read error. The chain is built from TRBV11-2 and TRBJ1-1, with 8 bases matching TRBD1. The CDR3 length is 17 residues. Germline values: CDR1 SGHAT, CDR2 FQNNGV. The CDR3 nucleotides read TGTGCCAGCAGCCTAGACTACAACAGGGGGAGGGACACTGAAGCTTTCTTT. Translated, it gives CASSLDYNRGRDTEAFF.

In this sample, this clone turned up once. CDR3 coding DNA: TGTGCCAGCACCACCCCGGCGCACAGACAAGAGACCCAGTACTTC. Its protein product is CASTTPAHRQETQYF. The V gene is TRBV7-2, the J gene TRBJ2-5; D remains unclear. V was shortened by 7 bases and J by 2 bases, with 17 bases between the two germline ends. The CDR3 has 15 amino acids. Looked up from germline, CDR1 is SGHTA and CDR2 is FQGNSA.

The chain employs TRBV9 and TRBJ1-6; 7 bases map to TRBD1. The ends lost 3 bases at V and 7 bases at J; junction bases unmatched: 7. This CDR3 contains 15 residues. Per the germline V gene, CDR1 is SGDLS and CDR2 is YYNGEE. CDR3 sequence: CASSATRGENSPLHF. The CDR3 bases are TGTGCCAGCAGCGCCACCAGGGGGGAGAATTCACCCCTCCACTTT.

J is TRBJ2-3 and V is TRBV15; maybe TRBD1 (6 bases). Germline lookup yields CDR1 LNHNV and CDR2 YYDKDF (reference sequence). Trimming cost V 1 base and J 0 bases, with 8 bases left between them. CDR3 length: 15 amino acids. The CDR3 nucleotides read TGTGCCACCAGCAGAGCGGGACAAAGCACAGATACGCAGTATTTT. This codes for CATSRAGQSTDTQYF.

The chain uses TRBV30 and TRBJ2-1, with D possibly being TRBD1 (6 bases). The CDR3 totals 14 residues. V lost 5 bases and J 5 bases, leaving 16 bases between the germline ends. Germline-derived CDR1 and CDR2 are GTSNPN and SVGIG (reference sequence). CDR3 loop: CAWVAWTADNEQFF. For the CDR3, the DNA is TGTGCCTGGGTGGCCTGGACAGCAGACAATGAGCAGTTCTTC.

The chain recombines TRBV2 with TRBJ2-1, with 12 bases that match TRBD2. CDR3 length: 22 amino acids. Per the germline V gene, CDR1 is SNHLY and CDR2 is FYNNEI. V was clipped by 4 bases and J by 6 bases; unmatched bases: 25. The CDR3 loop reads CASSVPGDSRTSGEAAGNEQFF. CDR3 bases: TGTGCCAGCAGTGTCCCGGGAGATTCAAGGACTAGCGGGGAGGCCGCGGGCAATGAGCAGTTCTTC.

The chain couples TRBV14 to TRBJ2-7; 11 nucleotides align to TRBD1. V gave up 3 bases and J gave up 4 bases; unmatched junction bases: 5. The CDR3 extends over 15 amino acids. From germline, CDR1 is SGHDN and CDR2 FVKESK. CDR3 region: CASSQGQGGRYEQYF. In DNA form, the CDR3 reads TGTGCCAGCAGCCAGGGACAGGGGGGAAGGTACGAGCAGTACTTC. The full variable domain, rest sourced from reference TRBV14 and TRBJ2-7, is EAGVTQFPSHSVIEKGQTVTLRCDPISGHDNLYWYRRVMGKEIKFLLHFVKESKQDESGMPNNRFLAERTGGTYSTLKVQPAELEDSGVYFCASSQGQGGRYEQYFGPGTRLTVT.

The chain recombines TRBV30 with TRBJ1-1, with 7 positions matching TRBD1. The CDR3 runs 15 residues. Germline lookup yields CDR1 GTSNPN and CDR2 SVGIG (reference sequence). After removal of 0 bases from V and 5 bases from J, the junction contained 9 bases not matched to a gene. DNA for the CDR3: TGTGCCTGGAGTGTACGAATAGGGGGCAGTACTGAAGCTTTCTTT. Translated, it gives CAWSVRIGGSTEAFF. Drawing the rest from reference TRBV30 and TRBJ1-1, the complete variable domain is SQTIHQWPATLVQPVGSPLSLECTVEGTSNPNLYWYRQAAGRGLQLLFYSVGIGQISSEVPQNLSASRPQDRQFILSSKKLLLSDSGFYLCAWSVRIGGSTEAFFGQGTRLTVV.

This rearrangement joins TRBV10-1 to TRBJ2-5, with a possible D match to TRBD2 (5 bases). The V gene's germline CDR1 is WNHNN and CDR2 SYGVQD (reference sequence). V was pared by 3 bases and J by 0 bases, with 14 bases between. The CDR3 is 16 residues long. CDR3 in DNA: TGCGCCAGCAGTGATGGTAGCGAAACCTACCAAGAGACCCAGTACTTC. This sequence encodes CASSDGSETYQETQYF.

V usage is TRBV11-2 and J usage is TRBJ1-1; D not resolved. The germline V and J ends were trimmed by 3 bases and 1 base, with 9 bases remaining between them. From germline, CDR1 is SGHAT and CDR2 FQNNGV. This CDR3 comprises 14 residues. In DNA form, the CDR3 reads TGTGCCAGCAGCTTGGGAGGTGCGAACACTGAAGCTTTCTTT. Amino acid sequence: CASSLGGANTEAFF.

This chain links TRBV28 with TRBJ1-2; 7 bases match TRBD1. The CDR3 is made up of 14 amino acids. The germline V gene encodes CDR1 MDHEN and CDR2 SYDVKM. Unmatched junction bases numbered 9, after V lost 10 bases and J lost 1 base. CDR3: CATKPGGYNYGYTF. The DNA for the CDR3 is TGTGCCACCAAGCCAGGGGGGTATAACTATGGCTACACCTTC.

This clone appeared a single time. The V gene is TRBV4-2, the J gene TRBJ2-1; 15 bases match TRBD2. This CDR3 is built from 17 residues. V was clipped by 0 bases and J by 10 bases; unmatched bases: 7. Germline V lookup: CDR1 LGHNA, CDR2 YNFKEQ. The chain's CDR3 is CASSQDLGLAGGREQFF. CDR3 DNA: TGTGCCAGCAGCCAAGATTTGGGACTAGCGGGGGGACGAGAGCAGTTCTTC.

In this sample, this clone turned up once. The rearrangement uses TRBV15 and TRBJ2-1; no clear D gene. The CDR3 loop spans 11 amino acids. Trimming pared 0 bases from V and 9 bases from J, leaving 3 bases between. Germline V gene sequence: CDR1 LNHNV, CDR2 YYDKDF (reference sequence). CDR3 DNA sequence: TGTGCCACCAGCAGAGATCGTGAGCAGTTCTTC. Translation gives CATSRDREQFF.

This clone was picked up a small number of times. The V call is TRBV7-8, the J call TRBJ1-5; no definite D call. Trimming cost V 0 bases and J 4 bases, with 13 bases left between them. Germline values: CDR1 SGHVS, CDR2 FQNEAQ. This CDR3 contains 16 residues. CDR3 amino acids: CASSLASGRTNQPQHF. As DNA, the CDR3 is TGTGCCAGCAGCTTAGCATCGGGAAGAACAAATCAGCCCCAGCATTTT. Full variable domain (rest looked up from reference TRBV7-8 and TRBJ1-5): GAGVSQSPRYKVAKRGQDVALRCDPISGHVSLFWYQQALGQGPEFLTYFQNEAQLDKSGLPSDRFFAERPEGSVSTLKIQRTQQEDSAVYLCASSLASGRTNQPQHFGDGTRLSIL.

The V call is TRBV28, the J call TRBJ2-2; 8 bases map to TRBD1. Germline V lookup: CDR1 MDHEN, CDR2 SYDVKM. The V gene end was trimmed by 6 bases and the J gene end by 6 bases; junction bases not matched to a gene: 9. There are 15 residues in the CDR3. CDR3 in amino acids: CASSEITQGAGELFF. DNA for the CDR3: TGTGCCAGCAGCGAGATAACACAGGGGGCCGGGGAGCTGTTTTTT.

V and J are TRBV6-5 and TRBJ1-2; 10 positions match TRBD1. Trimming at V came to 6 bases and at J to 4 bases, leaving 5 bases not matched to a gene. CDR3 length equals 14 residues. Germline CDR1 MNHEY, CDR2 SVGAGI. As DNA, the CDR3 is TGTGCCAGCAGACCGACAGGGGGCGGCTATGGCTACACCTTC. It codes for CASRPTGGGYGYTF.

This rearrangement joins TRBV7-9 to TRBJ1-2, with D perhaps TRBD1 (6 bases). The CDR3 loop spans 17 amino acids. The ends were cut back, 1 base at V and 6 bases at J, with 21 bases in the middle. Germline V CDR1 and CDR2: SEHNR, FQNEAQ (reference sequence). This CDR3 reads CASSLGPYRVDFNGYTF. The CDR3 DNA follows: TGTGCCAGCAGCTTAGGCCCTTACAGGGTTGATTTCAATGGCTACACCTTC.